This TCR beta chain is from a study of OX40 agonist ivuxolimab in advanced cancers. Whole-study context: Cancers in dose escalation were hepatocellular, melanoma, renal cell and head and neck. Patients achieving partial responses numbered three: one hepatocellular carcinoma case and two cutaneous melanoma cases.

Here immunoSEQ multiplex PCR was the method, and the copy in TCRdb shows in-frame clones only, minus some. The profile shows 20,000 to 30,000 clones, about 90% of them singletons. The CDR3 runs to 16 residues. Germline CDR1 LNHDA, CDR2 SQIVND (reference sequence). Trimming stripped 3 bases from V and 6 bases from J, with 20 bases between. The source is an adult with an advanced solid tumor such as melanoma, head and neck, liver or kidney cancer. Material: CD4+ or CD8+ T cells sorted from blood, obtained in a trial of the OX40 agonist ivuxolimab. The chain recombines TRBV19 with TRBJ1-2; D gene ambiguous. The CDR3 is CASSIDGRILFDGYTF. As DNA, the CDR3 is TGTGCCAGTAGTATTGACGGACGGATCTTATTCGATGGCTACACCTTC.